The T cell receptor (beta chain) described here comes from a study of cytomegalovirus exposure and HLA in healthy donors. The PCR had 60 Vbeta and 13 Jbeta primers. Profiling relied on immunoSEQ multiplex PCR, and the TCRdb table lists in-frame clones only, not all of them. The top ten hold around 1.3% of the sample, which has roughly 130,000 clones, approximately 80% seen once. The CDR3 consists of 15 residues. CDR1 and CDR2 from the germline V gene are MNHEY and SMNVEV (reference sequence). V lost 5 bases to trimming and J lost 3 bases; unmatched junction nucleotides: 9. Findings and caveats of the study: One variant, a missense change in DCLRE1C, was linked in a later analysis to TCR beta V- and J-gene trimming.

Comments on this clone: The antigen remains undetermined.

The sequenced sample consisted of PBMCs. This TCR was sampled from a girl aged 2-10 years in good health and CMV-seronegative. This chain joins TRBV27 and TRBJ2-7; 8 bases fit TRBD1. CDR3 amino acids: CASSLPGQARYEQYF. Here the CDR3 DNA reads TGTGCCAGCAGTCTCCCGGGACAGGCCCGCTACGAGCAGTACTTC.